The T cell receptor (beta chain) under discussion was sequenced for a study of blood T cells in healthy people across ages. Whole-study findings and limits: Strong correlation linked observed beta diversity and percent naive T cells. Because sorting was not performed, PBMCs prevented conclusive naive versus antigen-experienced comparison.

The CDR3 runs 15 residues. CDR1 is KGHSH and CDR2 is LQKENI in the germline V gene. V was pared by 4 bases and J by 2 bases, with 14 bases between. Details on this clonotype: Antigen: not known.

Then a second PCR, running about 7 to 11 cycles, was carried out with a sample-barcoded 5' primer and a J-beta primer mix. One entry per CDR3 protein results from TCRdb running MiXCR on the 5' RACE reads. The sample lists some 1.4 million distinct CDR3 sequences, around 39% seen once, with 7% to 9% in the top ten. This receptor was identified in a woman aged 18-29 years in good health. V gene TRBV18 combines with J gene TRBJ1-2; tentatively, D is TRBD1 (5 bases). Source material: blood. The chain's CDR3 is CASSLGTALNYGYTF. CDR3 bases: TGTGCCAGCTCACTGGGGACGGCCTTAAACTATGGCTACACCTTC.